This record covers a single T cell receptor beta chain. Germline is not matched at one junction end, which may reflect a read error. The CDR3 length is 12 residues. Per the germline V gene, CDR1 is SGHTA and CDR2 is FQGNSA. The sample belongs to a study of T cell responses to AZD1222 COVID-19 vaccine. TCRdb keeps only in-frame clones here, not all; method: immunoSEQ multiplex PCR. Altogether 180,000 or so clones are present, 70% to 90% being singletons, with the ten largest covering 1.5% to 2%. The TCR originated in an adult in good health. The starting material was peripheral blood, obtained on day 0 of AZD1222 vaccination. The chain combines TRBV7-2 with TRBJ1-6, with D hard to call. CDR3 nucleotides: TGTGCCAGCAGCTCCAATAATTCACCCCTCCACTTT. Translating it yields CASSSNNSPLHF.